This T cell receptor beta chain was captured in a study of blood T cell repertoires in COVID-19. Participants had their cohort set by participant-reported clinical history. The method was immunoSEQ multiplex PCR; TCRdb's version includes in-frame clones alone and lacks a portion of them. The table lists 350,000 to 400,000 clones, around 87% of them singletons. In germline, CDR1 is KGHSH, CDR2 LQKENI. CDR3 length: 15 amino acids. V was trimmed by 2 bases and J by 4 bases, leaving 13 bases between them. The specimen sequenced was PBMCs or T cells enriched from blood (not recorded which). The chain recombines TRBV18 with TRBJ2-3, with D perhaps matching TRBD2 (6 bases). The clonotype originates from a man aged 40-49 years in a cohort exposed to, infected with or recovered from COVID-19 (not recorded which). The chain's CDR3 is CASSPMEGSADTQYF. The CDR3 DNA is TGTGCCAGCTCACCAATGGAGGGTTCGGCAGATACGCAGTATTTT. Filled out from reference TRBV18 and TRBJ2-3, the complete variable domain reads NAGVMQNPRHLVRRRGQEARLRCSPMKGHSHVYWYRQLPEEGLKFMVYLQKENIIDESGMPKERFSAEFPKEGPSILRIQQVVRGDSAAYFCASSPMEGSADTQYFGPGTRLTVL.